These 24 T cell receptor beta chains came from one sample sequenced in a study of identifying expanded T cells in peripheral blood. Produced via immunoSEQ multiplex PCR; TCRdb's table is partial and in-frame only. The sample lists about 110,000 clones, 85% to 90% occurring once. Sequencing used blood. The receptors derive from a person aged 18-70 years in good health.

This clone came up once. The CDR3 sequence: CASSLGAGYTEAFF. For the CDR3, the DNA is TGTGCCAGCAGCTTAGGGGCAGGCTACACTGAAGCTTTCTTT. The rearrangement uses TRBV7-2 and TRBJ1-1; D is ambiguous. This CDR3 has 14 amino acids. Trimming removed 1 base at V and 3 bases at J, with 9 bases between. The germline gives CDR1 SGHTA, CDR2 FQGNSA.

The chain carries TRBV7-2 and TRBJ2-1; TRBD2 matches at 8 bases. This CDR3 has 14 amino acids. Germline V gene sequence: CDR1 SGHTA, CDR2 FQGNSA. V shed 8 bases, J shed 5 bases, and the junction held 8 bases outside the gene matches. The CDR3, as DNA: TGTGCCAGCGGGAGCGGGGGCCTGAACAATGAGCAGTTCTTC. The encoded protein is CASGSGGLNNEQFF. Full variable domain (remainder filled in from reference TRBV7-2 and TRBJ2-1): GAGVSQSPSNKVTEKGKDVELRCDPISGHTALYWYRQSLGQGLEFLIYFQGNSAPDKSGLPSDRFSAERTGGSVSTLTIQRTQQEDSAVYLCASGSGGLNNEQFFGPGTRLTVL.

For the CDR3, the DNA is TGCGCCAGCAGCCAGACCGGGACAGGGCTAGCGGGGGGCTACACCTTC. This sequence encodes CASSQTGTGLAGGYTF. The chain recombines TRBV4-3 with TRBJ1-2, with 9 bases matching TRBD1. The CDR3 is 16 amino acids. In germline, CDR1 is LGHNA, CDR2 YSLEER. V lost 3 bases, J lost 8 bases, and 13 bases stayed unmatched.

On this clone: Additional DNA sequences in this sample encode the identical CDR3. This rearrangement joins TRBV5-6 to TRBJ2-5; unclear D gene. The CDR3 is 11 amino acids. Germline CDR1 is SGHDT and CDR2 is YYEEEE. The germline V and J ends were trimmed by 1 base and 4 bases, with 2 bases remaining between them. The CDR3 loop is CASSLSETQYF. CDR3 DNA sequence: TGTGCCAGCAGCTTGTCAGAGACCCAGTACTTC.

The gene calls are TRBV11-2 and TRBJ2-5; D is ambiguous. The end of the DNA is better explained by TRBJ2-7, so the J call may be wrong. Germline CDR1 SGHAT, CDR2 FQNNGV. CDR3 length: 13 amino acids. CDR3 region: CASSLDDSYEQYF. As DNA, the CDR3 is TGTGCCAGCAGCCTGGACGACTCCTACGAGCAGTACTTC.

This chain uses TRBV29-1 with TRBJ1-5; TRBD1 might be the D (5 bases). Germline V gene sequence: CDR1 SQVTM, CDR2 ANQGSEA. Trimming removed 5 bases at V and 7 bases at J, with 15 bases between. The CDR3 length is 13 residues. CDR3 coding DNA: TGCAGCGTTCTCCCCCCCGGGGGGCAGCCCCAGCATTTT. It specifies CSVLPPGGQPQHF.

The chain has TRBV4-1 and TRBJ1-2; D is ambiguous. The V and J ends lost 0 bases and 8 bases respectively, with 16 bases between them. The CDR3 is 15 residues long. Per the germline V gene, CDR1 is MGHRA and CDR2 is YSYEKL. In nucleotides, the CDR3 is TGCGCCAGCAGCCAAGAGGAGGGAGCGAAGTGGGGCTACACCTTC. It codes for CASSQEEGAKWGYTF.

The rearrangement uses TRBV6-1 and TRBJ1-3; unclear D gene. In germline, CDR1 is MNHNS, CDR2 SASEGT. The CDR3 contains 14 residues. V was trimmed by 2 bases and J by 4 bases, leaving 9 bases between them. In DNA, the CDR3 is TGTGCCAGCAGTGAATCTGTGGGGGGAAACACCATATATTTT. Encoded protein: CASSESVGGNTIYF.

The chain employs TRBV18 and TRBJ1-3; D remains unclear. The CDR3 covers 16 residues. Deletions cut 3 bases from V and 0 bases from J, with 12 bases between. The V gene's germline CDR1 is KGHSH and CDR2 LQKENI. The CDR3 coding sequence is TGTGCCAGCTCACCCCTCGGGCCTAGCTCTGGAAACACCATATATTTT. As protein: CASSPLGPSSGNTIYF. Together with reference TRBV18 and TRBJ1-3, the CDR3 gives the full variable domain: NAGVMQNPRHLVRRRGQEARLRCSPMKGHSHVYWYRQLPEEGLKFMVYLQKENIIDESGMPKERFSAEFPKEGPSILRIQQVVRGDSAAYFCASSPLGPSSGNTIYFGEGSWLTVV.

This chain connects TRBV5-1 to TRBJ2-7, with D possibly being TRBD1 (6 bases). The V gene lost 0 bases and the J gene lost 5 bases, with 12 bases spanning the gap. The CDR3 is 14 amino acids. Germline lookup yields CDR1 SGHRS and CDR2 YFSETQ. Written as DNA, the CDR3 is TGCGCCAGCAGCTTGGGGACAGTTCGTAACGAGCAGTACTTC. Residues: CASSLGTVRNEQYF.

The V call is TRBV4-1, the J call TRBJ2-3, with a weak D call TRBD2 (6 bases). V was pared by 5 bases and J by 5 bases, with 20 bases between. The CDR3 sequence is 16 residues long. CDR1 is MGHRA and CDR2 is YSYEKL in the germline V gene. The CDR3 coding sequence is TGCGCCAGCAGCTCACCAGCGGGCGGATGGGGAGATACGCAGTATTTT. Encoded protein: CASSSPAGGWGDTQYF.

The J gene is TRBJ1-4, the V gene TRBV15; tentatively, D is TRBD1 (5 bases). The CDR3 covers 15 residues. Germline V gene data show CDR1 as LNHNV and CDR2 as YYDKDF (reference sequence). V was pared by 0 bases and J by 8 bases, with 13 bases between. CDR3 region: CATSRDGGEAEKLFF. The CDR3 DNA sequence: TGTGCCACCAGCAGAGATGGGGGGGAAGCCGAAAAACTGTTTTTT. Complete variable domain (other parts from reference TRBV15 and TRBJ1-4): DAMVIQNPRYQVTQFGKPVTLSCSQTLNHNVMYWYQQKSSQAPKLLFHYYDKDFNNEADTPDNFQSRRPNTSFCFLDIRSPGLGDTAMYLCATSRDGGEAEKLFFGSGTQLSVL.

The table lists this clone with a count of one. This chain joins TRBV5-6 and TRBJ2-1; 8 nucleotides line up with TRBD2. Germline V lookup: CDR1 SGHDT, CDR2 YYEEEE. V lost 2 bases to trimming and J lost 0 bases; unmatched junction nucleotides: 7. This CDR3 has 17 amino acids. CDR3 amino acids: CASSFPSGPSSYNEQFF. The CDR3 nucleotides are TGTGCCAGCAGCTTTCCTAGCGGGCCGAGCTCCTACAATGAGCAGTTCTTC.

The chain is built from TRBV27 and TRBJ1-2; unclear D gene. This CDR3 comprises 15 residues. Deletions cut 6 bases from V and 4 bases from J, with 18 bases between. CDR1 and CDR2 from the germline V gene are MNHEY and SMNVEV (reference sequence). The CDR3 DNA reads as TGTGCCAGCAGCCCCGTGACATTCAGTCCCTATGGCTACACCTTC. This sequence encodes CASSPVTFSPYGYTF.

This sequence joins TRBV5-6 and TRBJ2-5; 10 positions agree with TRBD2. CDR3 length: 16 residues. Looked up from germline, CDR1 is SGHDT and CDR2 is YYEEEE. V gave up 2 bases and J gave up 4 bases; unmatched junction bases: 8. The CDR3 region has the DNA TGTGCCAGCAGCTTCCGTGGACCTAGCGGGGGAGAGACCCAGTACTTC. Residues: CASSFRGPSGGETQYF. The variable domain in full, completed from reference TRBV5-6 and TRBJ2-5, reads DAGVTQSPTHLIKTRGQQVTLRCSPKSGHDTVSWYQQALGQGPQFIFQYYEEEERQRGNFPDRFSGHQFPNYSSELNVNALLLGDSALYLCASSFRGPSGGETQYFGPGTRLLVL.

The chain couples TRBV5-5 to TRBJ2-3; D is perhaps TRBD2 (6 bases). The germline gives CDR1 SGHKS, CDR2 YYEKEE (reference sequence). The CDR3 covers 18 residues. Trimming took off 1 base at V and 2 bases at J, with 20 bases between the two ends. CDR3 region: CASSLISRGDPLTDTQYF. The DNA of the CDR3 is TGTGCCAGCAGCTTGATATCGCGGGGAGACCCGCTCACAGATACGCAGTATTTT.

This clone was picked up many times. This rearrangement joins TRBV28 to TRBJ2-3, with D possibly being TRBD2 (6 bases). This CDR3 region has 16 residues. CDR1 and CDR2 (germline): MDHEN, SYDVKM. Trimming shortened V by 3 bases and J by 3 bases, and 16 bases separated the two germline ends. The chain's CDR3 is CASSFSLRGLTDTQYF. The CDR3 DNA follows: TGTGCCAGCAGTTTTTCCTTGCGGGGATTAACAGATACGCAGTATTTT. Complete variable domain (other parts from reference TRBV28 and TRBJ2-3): DVKVTQSSRYLVKRTGEKVFLECVQDMDHENMFWYRQDPGLGLRLIYFSYDVKMKEKGDIPEGYSVSREKKERFSLILESASTNQTSMYLCASSFSLRGLTDTQYFGPGTRLTVL.

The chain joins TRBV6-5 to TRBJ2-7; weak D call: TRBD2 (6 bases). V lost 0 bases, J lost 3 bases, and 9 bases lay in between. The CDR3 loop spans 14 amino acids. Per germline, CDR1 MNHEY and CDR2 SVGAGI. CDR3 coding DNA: TGTGCCAGCAGTTACTCGGGACTGGGCTACGAGCAGTACTTC. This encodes CASSYSGLGYEQYF.

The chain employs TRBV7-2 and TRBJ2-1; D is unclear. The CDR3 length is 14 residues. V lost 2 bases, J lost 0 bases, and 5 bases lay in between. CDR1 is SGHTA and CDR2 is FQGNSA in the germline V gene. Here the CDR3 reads CASSLSSSYNEQFF. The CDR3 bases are TGTGCCAGCAGCTTATCTAGCTCCTACAATGAGCAGTTCTTC.

The CDR3 nucleotides read TGTGCCACTACGGGACAGGGTGAAAAACTGTTTTTT. It codes for CATTGQGEKLFF. The chain employs TRBV19 and TRBJ1-4; TRBD1 matches 9 bases. Germline trimming cut 10 bases from V and 7 bases from J; bases unmatched to any gene: 4. Germline-derived CDR1 and CDR2 are LNHDA and SQIVND (reference sequence). There are 12 residues in the CDR3.

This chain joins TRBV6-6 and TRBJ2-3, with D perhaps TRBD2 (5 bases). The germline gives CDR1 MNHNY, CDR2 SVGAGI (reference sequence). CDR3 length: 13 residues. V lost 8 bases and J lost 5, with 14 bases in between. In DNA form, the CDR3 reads TGTGCCAGCTCGCGGCGGGTTGTAGATACGCAGTATTTT. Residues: CASSRRVVDTQYF.

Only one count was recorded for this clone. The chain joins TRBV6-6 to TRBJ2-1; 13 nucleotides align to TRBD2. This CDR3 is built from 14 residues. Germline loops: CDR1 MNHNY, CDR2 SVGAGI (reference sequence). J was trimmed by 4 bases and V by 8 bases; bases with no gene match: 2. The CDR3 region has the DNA TGTGCCAGCCAACTAGCGGGGGGGTACAATGAGCAGTTCTTC. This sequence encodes CASQLAGGYNEQFF.

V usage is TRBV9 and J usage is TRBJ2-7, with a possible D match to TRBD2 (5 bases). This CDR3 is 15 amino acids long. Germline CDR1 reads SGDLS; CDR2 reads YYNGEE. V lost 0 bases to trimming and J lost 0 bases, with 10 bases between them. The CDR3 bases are TGTGCCAGCAGCGTAGACGGAGGCAGCTCCTACGAGCAGTACTTC. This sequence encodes CASSVDGGSSYEQYF.

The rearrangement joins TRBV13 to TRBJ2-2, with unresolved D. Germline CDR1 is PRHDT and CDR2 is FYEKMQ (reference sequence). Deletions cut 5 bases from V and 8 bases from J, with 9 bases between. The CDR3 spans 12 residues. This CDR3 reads CASSARAGELFF. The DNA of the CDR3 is TGTGCCAGCAGCGCCCGGGCAGGGGAGCTGTTTTTT. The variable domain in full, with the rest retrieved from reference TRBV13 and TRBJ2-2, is AAGVIQSPRHLIKEKRETATLKCYPIPRHDTVYWYQQGPGQDPQFLISFYEKMQSDKGSIPDRFSAQQFSDYHSELNMSSLELGDSALYFCASSARAGELFFGEGSRLTVL.